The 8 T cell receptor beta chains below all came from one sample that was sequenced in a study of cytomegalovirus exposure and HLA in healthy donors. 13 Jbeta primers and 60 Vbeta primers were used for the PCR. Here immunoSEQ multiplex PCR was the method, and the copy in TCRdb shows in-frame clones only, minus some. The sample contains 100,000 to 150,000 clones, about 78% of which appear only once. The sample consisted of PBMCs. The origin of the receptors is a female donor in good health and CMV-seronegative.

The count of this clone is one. The CDR3 DNA sequence: TGTGCCAGCGGTACGGGGAGCTCTGGGGCCAACGTCCTGACTTTC. It codes for CASGTGSSGANVLTF. The chain links TRBV6-5 to TRBJ2-6; D might be TRBD2 (5 bases). Deletions cut 8 bases from V and 0 bases from J, with 11 bases between. This CDR3 has 15 amino acids. From germline, CDR1 is MNHEY and CDR2 SVGAGI.

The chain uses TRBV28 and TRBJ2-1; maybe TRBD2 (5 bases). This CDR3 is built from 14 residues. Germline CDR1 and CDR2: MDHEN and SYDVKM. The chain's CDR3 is CAAVATPTYNEQFF. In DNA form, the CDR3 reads TGTGCGGCGGTAGCGACCCCTACCTACAATGAGCAGTTCTTC.

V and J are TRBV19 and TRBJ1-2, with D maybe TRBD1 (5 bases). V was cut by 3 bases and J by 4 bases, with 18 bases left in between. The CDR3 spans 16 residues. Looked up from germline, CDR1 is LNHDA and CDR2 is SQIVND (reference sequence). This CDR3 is CASSMNRQRGAYGYTF. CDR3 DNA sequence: TGTGCCAGTAGTATGAACAGACAGCGGGGAGCCTATGGCTACACCTTC.

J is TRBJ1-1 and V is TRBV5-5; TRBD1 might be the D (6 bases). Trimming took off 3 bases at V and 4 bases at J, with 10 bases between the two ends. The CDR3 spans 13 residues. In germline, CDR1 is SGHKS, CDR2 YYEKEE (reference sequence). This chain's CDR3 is CASSSGTFTEAFF. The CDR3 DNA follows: TGTGCCAGCAGCTCCGGGACATTCACTGAAGCTTTCTTT. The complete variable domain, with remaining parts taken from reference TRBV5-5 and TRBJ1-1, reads DAGVTQSPTHLIKTRGQQVTLRCSPISGHKSVSWYQQVLGQGPQFIFQYYEKEERGRGNFPDRFSARQFPNYSSELNVNALLLGDSALYLCASSSGTFTEAFFGQGTRLTVV.

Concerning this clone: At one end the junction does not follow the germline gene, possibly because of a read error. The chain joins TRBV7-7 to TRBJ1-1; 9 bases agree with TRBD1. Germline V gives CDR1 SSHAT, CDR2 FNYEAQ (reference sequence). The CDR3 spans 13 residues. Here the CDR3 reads CASSQDRGAEAFF. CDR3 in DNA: TGTGCTAGCAGCCAGGACAGGGGTGCTGAAGCTTTCTTT.

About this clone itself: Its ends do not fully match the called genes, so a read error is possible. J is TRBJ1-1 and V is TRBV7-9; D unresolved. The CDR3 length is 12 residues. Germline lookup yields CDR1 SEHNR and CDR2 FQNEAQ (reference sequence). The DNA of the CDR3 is TGTTCCAGCACAGATCTGAACACTGAAGCTTTCTTT. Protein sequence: CSSTDLNTEAFF.

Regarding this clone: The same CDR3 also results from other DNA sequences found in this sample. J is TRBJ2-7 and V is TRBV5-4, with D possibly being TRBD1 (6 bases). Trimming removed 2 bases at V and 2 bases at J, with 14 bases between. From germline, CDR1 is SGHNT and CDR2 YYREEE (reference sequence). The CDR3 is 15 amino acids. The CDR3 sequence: CASSFGTGPPYEQYF. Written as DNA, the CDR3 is TGTGCCAGCAGCTTTGGTACAGGGCCGCCCTACGAGCAGTACTTC.

The CDR3 DNA reads as TGTGCCAGCAGCCTAAATAGCAATCAGCCCCAGCATTTT. Translated: CASSLNSNQPQHF. The chain combines TRBV5-6 with TRBJ1-5, with D unclear. The CDR3 has 13 amino acids. Germline values: CDR1 SGHDT, CDR2 YYEEEE. Trimming stripped 4 bases from V and 0 bases from J, with 5 bases between.